The entry below describes one T cell receptor (beta chain). The target antigen is unknown. The CDR3 runs to 17 residues. Losses at the gene ends were 5 bases for V and 0 bases for J; bases not matched to a gene: 7. Germline V CDR1 and CDR2: MDHEN, SYDVKM. The sample comes from a study of OX40 agonist ivuxolimab in advanced cancers. Study-level findings and limits: Among the least clonally expanded were partial responders at 0.1-3.0 mg/kg.

Profiling relied on immunoSEQ multiplex PCR, and the TCRdb table lists in-frame clones only, not all of them. The sample comprises 85,000 to 100,000 clones, around 90% of which are singletons, and around 0.85% rests with the top ten. The receptor comes from an adult with an advanced solid tumor such as melanoma, head and neck, liver or kidney cancer. The gene calls are TRBV28 and TRBJ1-6, with TRBD1 identical over 7 bases. The sequenced sample was CD4+ or CD8+ T cells sorted from blood, obtained in a trial of the OX40 agonist ivuxolimab. The CDR3 nucleotides read TGTGCCAGCAGTGGATTCCGGGACAGCTCCTATAATTCACCCCTCCACTTT. This gives the protein CASSGFRDSSYNSPLHF.